This T cell receptor (beta chain) stems from a study of blood T cells in healthy people across ages. Across the study: Per two T cells, template switching captured roughly one barcoded beta molecule. Findings and caveats of the study: Unknown CMV status may confound age-related changes in expanded clones.

The germline gives CDR1 SQVTM, CDR2 ANQGSEA. V was cut by 7 bases and J by 3 bases, with 12 bases left in between. The CDR3 spans 12 residues. This clonotype has only a few counts. Its matching antigen is unknown. Through a sample-barcoded 5' primer and a J-beta primer mix, a second PCR was run for roughly 6 to 12 cycles. TCRdb re-analysed the 5' RACE reads in MiXCR, keeping a single row per CDR3 protein. Of 800,000 to 1,300,000 distinct CDR3 sequences in the sample, under 30% are singletons; the top ten hold 0.75%. These data were likewise used in another study, on T cells of mothers and their children. Turning to that study: Reads obtained per mother exceeded 8.5 million TCR beta CDR3 reads, with 3 million to 3.5 million obtained per child. It was related mother-child pairs that showed slightly higher overlap than unrelated pairs, without reaching significance.

The genes are TRBV29-1 and TRBJ1-2, with a possible D match to TRBD1 (6 bases). The TCR comes from a girl aged 2-10 years in good health. Sequencing was done on a sample of blood. CDR3 DNA sequence: TGCAGCGCTTGGGACAAACACTATGGCTACACCTTC. Protein product: CSAWDKHYGYTF.